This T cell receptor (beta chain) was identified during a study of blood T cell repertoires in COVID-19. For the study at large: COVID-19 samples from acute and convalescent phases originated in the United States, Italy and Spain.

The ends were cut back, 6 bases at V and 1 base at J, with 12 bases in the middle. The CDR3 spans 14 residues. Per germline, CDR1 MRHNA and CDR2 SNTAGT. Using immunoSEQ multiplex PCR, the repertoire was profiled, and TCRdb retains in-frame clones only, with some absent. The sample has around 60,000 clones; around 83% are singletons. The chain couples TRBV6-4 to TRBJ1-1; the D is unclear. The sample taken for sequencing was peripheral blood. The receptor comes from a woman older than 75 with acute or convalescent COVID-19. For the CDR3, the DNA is TGTGCCAGCAGACGGTCGTTCGGGAACACTGAAGCTTTCTTT. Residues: CASRRSFGNTEAFF.